The 2 T cell receptor beta chains below come from one sample, sequenced in a study of T cell responses to AZD1222 COVID-19 vaccine. Measured with immunoSEQ multiplex PCR; TCRdb has only the in-frame clones, and not every one. The sample contains approximately 80,000 clones, over 80% of which appear only once. The source was peripheral blood, collected on day 0 of AZD1222 vaccination. The receptor set was obtained from an adult in good health.

The chain employs TRBV5-1 and TRBJ1-4; D may be TRBD1 (6 bases). Germline CDR1 reads SGHRS; CDR2 reads YFSETQ. This CDR3 spans 15 amino acids. V was pared by 0 bases and J by 8 bases, with 14 bases between. The CDR3 loop is CASSLEAGAGEKLFF. The CDR3 coding sequence is TGCGCCAGCAGCTTGGAGGCAGGGGCGGGAGAAAAACTGTTTTTT. The full variable domain, with the rest looked up from reference TRBV5-1 and TRBJ1-4, is KAGVTQTPRYLIKTRGQQVTLSCSPISGHRSVSWYQQTPGQGLQFLFEYFSETQRNKGNFPGRFSGRQFSNSRSEMNVSTLELGDSALYLCASSLEAGAGEKLFFGSGTQLSVL.

The gene calls are TRBV27 and TRBJ1-4; TRBD1 might be the D (5 bases). CDR1 is MNHEY and CDR2 is SMNVEV in the germline V gene (reference sequence). This CDR3 contains 13 residues. Deletions cut 3 bases from V and 8 bases from J, with 10 bases between. The CDR3 is CASSLWQGEKLFF. Here the CDR3 DNA reads TGTGCCAGCAGTTTGTGGCAGGGAGAAAAACTGTTTTTT.